The clone carrying this TCR beta chain occurred a few times. These data come from a study of T cell repertoires in aging, cancer and after chemotherapy. Peripheral blood genomic DNA, not sorted cells or RNA, was the template. Germline V lookup: CDR1 LNHDA, CDR2 SQIVND (reference sequence). The CDR3 sequence is 13 residues long. Trimming pared 5 bases from V and 5 bases from J, leaving 10 bases between. TRB rearrangements spanning V, D and J were amplified using mixed TRB-A/B primers. TCRdb reanalysed the multiplex PCR reads using MiXCR and keeps one entry per CDR3 protein. The sample includes over 10,000 distinct CDR3 sequences, around 23% of them seen just once.

The material sequenced was blood. The sequence was obtained from a human donor in good health. The chain carries TRBV19 and TRBJ1-5; D might be TRBD1 (5 bases). The CDR3 is CASSDTGDQPQHF. The CDR3 DNA reads as TGTGCCAGTAGTGACACGGGGGATCAGCCCCAGCATTTT.